This is a list of T cell receptor beta chains from one sample in a study of CD8+CD57+ T cells in acquired aplastic anemia. A single record per CDR3 protein comes from TCRdb applying MiXCR to the reads. The sample records 250,000 to 300,000 distinct CDR3 sequences, roughly half being singletons. Sequenced: sorted CD4+, CD8+, or CD8+CD57+ T cells (not recorded which) from PBMCs. These receptors all stem from a human donor with severe aplastic anemia or a healthy control (not recorded which). Each CDR3 is given with its conserved first and last residue. Fields, in order: CDR3 protein, CDR3 DNA, V gene, clone size, J gene, D gene. A D gene is named only where the DNA matches it firmly. Clone size is shown for a subset of rows, as once, few, many or a class of expanded clone.

CDR3: CSADRDRETIYGYTF; DNA: TGCAGTGCCGACCGGGACAGGGAAACAATCTATGGCTACACCTTC; V: TRBV20-1; size: NA; J: TRBJ1-2; D: TRBD1
CDR3: CSASDGPPGELFF; DNA: TGCAGTGCTAGTGACGGGCCCCCCGGGGAGCTGTTTTTT; V: TRBV20-1; size: NA; J: TRBJ2-2; D: NA
CDR3: CASSVRQESPLHF; DNA: TGTGCCAGCAGCGTCAGACAGGAATCACCCCTCCACTTT; V: TRBV9; size: NA; J: TRBJ1-6; D: NA
CDR3: CSARDRKGLNTEAFF; DNA: TGCAGTGCTAGAGATCGTAAGGGGTTGAACACTGAAGCTTTCTTT; V: TRBV20-1; size: NA; J: TRBJ1-1; D: NA
CDR3: CSAMKEGFTYEQYF; DNA: TGCAGTGCAATGAAGGAGGGGTTTACCTACGAGCAGTACTTC; V: TRBV20-1; size: NA; J: TRBJ2-7; D: NA
CDR3: CASGGGHQYF; DNA: TGTGCCAGCGGAGGGGGGCACCAGTACTTC; V: TRBV14; size: NA; J: TRBJ2-7; D: NA
CDR3: CASSLVPTARGRQDTQYF; DNA: TGTGCCAGCAGCTTAGTCCCCACTGCCAGGGGGCGGCAAGATACGCAGTATTTT; V: TRBV11-2; size: many; J: TRBJ2-3; D: TRBD1
CDR3: CASSPVGREWGEQYF; DNA: TGTGCCAGCAGTCCTGTCGGGCGGGAGTGGGGCGAGCAGTACTTC; V: TRBV6-9; size: once; J: TRBJ2-7; D: TRBD2
CDR3: CASGRDGGGQEGYTF; DNA: TGTGCCAGTGGACGGGACGGCGGGGGACAAGAAGGCTACACCTTC; V: TRBV19; size: NA; J: TRBJ1-2; D: NA
CDR3: CSARDGGGGRTDTQYF; DNA: TGCAGTGCTAGAGATGGGGGAGGAGGACGGACAGATACGCAGTATTTT; V: TRBV20-1; size: NA; J: TRBJ2-3; D: NA
CDR3: CASSLWSGGARGEQYF; DNA: TGTGCCAGCAGCCTATGGTCGGGGGGGGCCCGGGGCGAGCAGTACTTC; V: TRBV7-2; size: NA; J: TRBJ2-7; D: TRBD2
CDR3: CASSLAEASGRRGEQFF; DNA: TGTGCCAGCAGCTTAGCGGAGGCTAGCGGGAGGAGGGGTGAGCAGTTCTTC; V: TRBV7-2; size: NA; J: TRBJ2-1; D: TRBD2
CDR3: CASRPLRGADSPLHF; DNA: TGTGCCAGCAGGCCCTTGCGAGGGGCAGATTCACCCCTCCACTTT; V: TRBV6-5; size: NA; J: TRBJ1-6; D: NA
CDR3: CASSLIGFYEQYF; DNA: TGTGCCAGCAGCTTGATAGGTTTCTACGAGCAGTACTTC; V: TRBV7-2; size: NA; J: TRBJ2-7; D: NA
CDR3: CASRPTGQVEAFF; DNA: TGTGCCAGCAGGCCTACGGGACAGGTTGAAGCTTTCTTT; V: TRBV6-6; size: many; J: TRBJ1-1; D: TRBD1
CDR3: CASSLGQVRNSPLHF; DNA: TGTGCCAGCAGCTTGGGCCAGGTGCGAAATTCACCCCTCCACTTT; V: TRBV5-6; size: NA; J: TRBJ1-6; D: NA
CDR3: CASSLASGFSSYEQYF; DNA: TGTGCCAGCAGCTTAGCGTCTGGGTTCAGCTCCTACGAGCAGTACTTC; V: TRBV7-9; size: few; J: TRBJ2-7; D: NA
CDR3: CASSLTTTQETQYF; DNA: TGCGCCAGCAGCTTGACGACAACGCAAGAGACCCAGTACTTC; V: TRBV5-1; size: NA; J: TRBJ2-5; D: NA
CDR3: CASGLPRTGGYEQYF; DNA: TGTGCTAGTGGTTTGCCCCGGACAGGGGGCTACGAGCAGTACTTC; V: TRBV12-3/TRBV12-4; size: NA; J: TRBJ2-7; D: TRBD1
CDR3: CASKRTVANTGELFF; DNA: TGTGCCAGCAAACGGACAGTCGCGAACACCGGGGAGCTGTTTTTT; V: TRBV6-1; size: NA; J: TRBJ2-2; D: NA
CDR3: CASRGTGQGPDTEAFF; DNA: TGTGCCAGTAGGGGGACAGGCCAGGGTCCGGACACTGAAGCTTTCTTT; V: TRBV19; size: NA; J: TRBJ1-1; D: TRBD1
CDR3: CASSPGQGTKNIQYF; DNA: TGTGCCAGCAGCCCCGGACAGGGGACCAAAAACATTCAGTACTTC; V: TRBV5-8; size: NA; J: TRBJ2-4; D: TRBD1
CDR3: CSASPLASGDYNEQFF; DNA: TGCAGTGCTAGCCCCCTAGCTAGCGGGGACTACAATGAGCAGTTCTTC; V: TRBV20-1; size: NA; J: TRBJ2-1; D: TRBD2
CDR3: CASSSTGENPYEQYF; DNA: TGTGCCAGCAGCTCGACTGGGGAGAACCCCTACGAGCAGTACTTC; V: TRBV7-3; size: NA; J: TRBJ2-7; D: NA
CDR3: CASSLRQGGGNTVYF; DNA: TGTGCCAGCAGCCTAAGACAGGGTGGAGGAAACACCGTATATTTT; V: TRBV2; size: NA; J: TRBJ1-3; D: TRBD1
CDR3: CAWGDRRKGNTIYF; DNA: TGTGCCTGGGGGGACCGCAGGAAGGGAAACACCATATATTTT; V: TRBV30; size: NA; J: TRBJ1-3; D: NA
CDR3: CASSYLGAARNEQFF; DNA: TGTGCCAGCAGTTACCTGGGGGCGGCACGCAATGAGCAGTTCTTC; V: TRBV11-3; size: NA; J: TRBJ2-1; D: NA
CDR3: CSATINTGYSNQPQHF; DNA: TGCAGTGCTACTATCAATACAGGATATAGCAATCAGCCCCAGCATTTT; V: TRBV20-1; size: many; J: TRBJ1-5; D: NA
CDR3: CASSQRGTSGGYEQYF; DNA: TGTGCCAGCAGCCAACGTGGGACTAGCGGGGGTTACGAGCAGTACTTC; V: TRBV4-2; size: many; J: TRBJ2-7; D: TRBD2
CDR3: CASRELGAGQAYNEQFF; DNA: TGTGCCAGCAGAGAATTAGGTGCGGGACAGGCCTACAATGAGCAGTTCTTC; V: TRBV7-2; size: many; J: TRBJ2-1; D: TRBD1
CDR3: CATSEGQGTPGANVLTF; DNA: TGTGCCACCAGTGAGGGACAGGGTACACCCGGGGCCAACGTCCTGACTTTC; V: TRBV24-1; size: NA; J: TRBJ2-6; D: TRBD1
CDR3: CASGRDQQGRGSQPQHF; DNA: TGTGCCAGCGGGAGAGATCAACAGGGGAGGGGGAGTCAGCCCCAGCATTTT; V: TRBV2; size: NA; J: TRBJ1-5; D: TRBD1
CDR3: CASSQGTLSSYEQYF; DNA: TGTGCCAGCAGCCAGGGGACCCTCAGCTCCTACGAGCAGTACTTC; V: TRBV4-2; size: many; J: TRBJ2-7; D: NA
CDR3: CASSQSGRGPYEQYF; DNA: TGTGCCAGCAGCCAGTCGGGCAGGGGACCCTACGAGCAGTACTTC; V: TRBV5-6; size: NA; J: TRBJ2-7; D: NA
CDR3: CASSEYYSPTNEQFF; DNA: TGTGCCAGCAGTGAATATTACAGTCCAACCAATGAGCAGTTCTTC; V: TRBV25-1; size: NA; J: TRBJ2-1; D: NA
CDR3: CATSRSGSTDTQYF; DNA: TGTGCCACCAGTCGGTCTGGCAGCACAGATACGCAGTATTTT; V: TRBV24-1; size: many; J: TRBJ2-3; D: NA
CDR3: CSGRVGLAGGEQFF; DNA: TGCAGCGGCCGGGTGGGACTAGCGGGGGGGGAGCAGTTCTTC; V: TRBV29-1; size: NA; J: TRBJ2-1; D: TRBD2
CDR3: CASRQGVGIYEQYF; DNA: TGTGCCAGTAGGCAGGGGGTGGGAATCTACGAGCAGTACTTC; V: TRBV19; size: NA; J: TRBJ2-7; D: TRBD1
CDR3: CATSDSGSGYNEQFF; DNA: TGTGCCACCAGTGATTCAGGGTCGGGCTACAATGAGCAGTTCTTC; V: TRBV24-1; size: NA; J: TRBJ2-1; D: NA
CDR3: CASSQDRALGPIPSYEQYF; DNA: TGCGCCAGCAGCCAAGATAGAGCACTGGGACCTATTCCCTCCTACGAGCAGTACTTC; V: TRBV4-3; size: many; J: TRBJ2-7; D: NA
CDR3: CARSQDLGDVGGYTF; DNA: TGTGCCAGAAGCCAGGATTTGGGGGATGTCGGTGGCTACACCTTC; V: TRBV5-8; size: NA; J: TRBJ1-2; D: NA
CDR3: CASKNRAGGVYEQYF; DNA: TGTGCCAGCAAAAATCGGGCGGGAGGGGTCTACGAGCAGTACTTC; V: TRBV2; size: NA; J: TRBJ2-7; D: TRBD2
CDR3: CASSDDPDTEAFF; DNA: TGTGCCAGCAGTGACGACCCCGACACTGAAGCTTTCTTT; V: TRBV6-5; size: many; J: TRBJ1-1; D: NA
CDR3: CSAARGREKLFF; DNA: TGCAGTGCTGCCAGGGGGCGGGAAAAACTGTTTTTT; V: TRBV20-1; size: many; J: TRBJ1-4; D: TRBD1
CDR3: CASSDPSGGDYNEQFF; DNA: TGTGCCAGCAGTGACCCTAGTGGGGGGGACTACAATGAGCAGTTCTTC; V: TRBV25-1; size: few; J: TRBJ2-1; D: TRBD2
CDR3: CASSLGGLLYEQYF; DNA: TGTGCCAGCAGTCTGGGCGGGCTGCTGTACGAGCAGTACTTC; V: TRBV12-3/TRBV12-4; size: NA; J: TRBJ2-7; D: NA
CDR3: CASSFKVELGYTF; DNA: TGTGCCAGCAGCTTCAAGGTAGAACTGGGCTACACCTTC; V: TRBV5-5; size: NA; J: TRBJ1-2; D: NA
CDR3: CASSPSYISMNTEAFF; DNA: TGTGCCAGCTCACCCAGCTATATATCCATGAACACTGAAGCTTTCTTT; V: TRBV18; size: few; J: TRBJ1-1; D: NA
CDR3: CSAPRTSGSRYEQFF; DNA: TGCAGTGCTCCTCGGACTAGCGGGAGTAGGTATGAGCAGTTCTTC; V: TRBV20-1; size: NA; J: TRBJ2-1; D: TRBD2
CDR3: CASSLAMSRGETQYF; DNA: TGTGCCAGCAGCTTAGCCATGTCCAGGGGAGAGACCCAGTACTTC; V: TRBV7-2; size: NA; J: TRBJ2-5; D: NA
CDR3: CASISLAGGGNEQFF; DNA: TGTGCCAGTATATCCCTAGCGGGAGGTGGAAATGAGCAGTTCTTC; V: TRBV19; size: NA; J: TRBJ2-1; D: TRBD2